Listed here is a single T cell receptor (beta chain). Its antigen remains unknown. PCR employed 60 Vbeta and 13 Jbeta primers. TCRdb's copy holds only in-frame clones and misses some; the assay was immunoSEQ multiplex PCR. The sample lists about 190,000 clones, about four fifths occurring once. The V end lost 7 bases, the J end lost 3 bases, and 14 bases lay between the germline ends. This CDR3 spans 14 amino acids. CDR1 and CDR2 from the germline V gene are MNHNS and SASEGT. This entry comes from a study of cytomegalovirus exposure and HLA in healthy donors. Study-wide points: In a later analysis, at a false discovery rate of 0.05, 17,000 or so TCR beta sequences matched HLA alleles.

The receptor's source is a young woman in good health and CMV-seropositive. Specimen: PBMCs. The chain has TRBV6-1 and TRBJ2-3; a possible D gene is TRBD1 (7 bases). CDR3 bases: TGTGCCAGCAATATGCGGGGACAGACAGATACGCAGTATTTT. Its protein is CASNMRGQTDTQYF.